This T cell receptor beta chain was observed in a study of immune characterization of retroperitoneal liposarcoma. The CDR3 runs to 13 residues. From germline, CDR1 is MGHRA and CDR2 YSYEKL. Trimming cost V 0 bases and J 6 bases, with 6 bases left between them. TCRdb ran MiXCR on the PCR reads and lists one entry per CDR3 protein. The sample includes just under 2,500 distinct CDR3 sequences, 49% of them seen just once. The chain is built from TRBV4-1 and TRBJ2-1; D not resolved. The specimen sequenced was tumor tissue. The TCR originated in a female donor with retroperitoneal liposarcoma. CDR3 sequence (DNA): TGCGCCAGCAGCCAAGATTCGAGCAATGAGCAGTTCTTC. Amino acid sequence: CASSQDSSNEQFF.